The 27 T cell receptor beta chains presented below share a single source sample, sequenced in a study of Graves' ophthalmopathy and Graves' hyperthyroidism. The sequenced template was RNA, covering the TCR beta CDR3 region. Second-round multiplex PCR came after first-round RT-PCR with HTBI primers. TCRdb called the multiplex PCR reads again in MiXCR, with one record for every CDR3 protein. Among approximately 1.2 million distinct CDR3 sequences listed, about two fifths were seen once. The material sequenced was peripheral blood or thyroid tissue (not recorded which). The receptor set was obtained from an adult man with Graves' hyperthyroidism.

Here the CDR3 DNA reads TGCAGCCAGGCGGGCTTCCACGAGCAGTACTTC. This translates into CSQAGFHEQYF. V is TRBV29-1 and J is TRBJ2-7; weak D call: TRBD2 (5 bases). In germline, CDR1 is SQVTM, CDR2 ANQGSEA. This CDR3 is 11 amino acids long. Trimming pared 8 bases from V and 5 bases from J, leaving 13 bases between.

The rearrangement links TRBV20-1 to TRBJ1-6, with no clear D. The length of the CDR3 is 11 residues. Germline assignment: CDR1 DFQATT and CDR2 SNEGSKA (reference sequence). The V end was cut by 0 bases, the J end by 15 bases, with 9 bases between. The CDR3 bases are TGCAGTGCTAGAGATATGCGAGACCTCCACTTT. Its translation: CSARDMRDLHF.

Turning to this clonotype: It may be a read error: a sequence one base away is much more abundant. The genes are TRBV12-3 or TRBV12-4 and TRBJ1-1; possible D gene TRBD1, 6 bases. Trimming shortened V by 5 bases and J by 3 bases, and 19 bases separated the two germline ends. This CDR3 contains 16 residues. The CDR3 is CASSRGRSNMHTEAFF. The CDR3 DNA sequence: TGTGCCAGCAGTAGGGGGAGAAGTAACATGCACACTGAAGCTTTCTTT.

This chain links TRBV7-2 with TRBJ1-2; TRBD1 aligns across 7 bases. This CDR3 has 14 amino acids. The J segment lost 5 bases and the V segment lost 5 bases, leaving 8 bases of the junction unmatched. Germline V gene lookup returns CDR1 SGHTA and CDR2 FQGNSA. The CDR3 is CASSPDRDGYGYTF. DNA for the CDR3: TGTGCCAGCAGCCCAGACAGGGATGGATATGGCTACACCTTC.

This clonotype was picked up one time. V usage is TRBV4-1 and J usage is TRBJ2-6; 12 bases line up with TRBD1. This CDR3 contains 18 residues. J gave up 2 bases and V 1 base, and 3 bases lay outside the gene matches. CDR1 MGHRA and CDR2 YSYEKL come from the germline V gene. CDR3 in DNA: TGCGCCAGCAGCCAAGCGGGACAGGGGGCGACTGGGGCCAACGTCCTGACTTTC. Residues: CASSQAGQGATGANVLTF.

At least ten counts were recorded for this clonotype. V gene TRBV7-3 combines with J gene TRBJ1-6; no reliable D call. Trimming removed 6 bases from V and 5 bases from J, with 11 bases in between. The CDR3 spans 14 residues. From germline, CDR1 is SGHTA and CDR2 FQGTGA. The CDR3 is CASSNGAHNSPLHF. The CDR3 DNA is TGTGCCAGCAGTAATGGCGCCCATAATTCACCCCTCCACTTT.

This clonotype showed up many times. The chain employs TRBV29-1 and TRBJ2-7; no clear D. With 4 bases removed from V and 1 base from J, the gap between germline ends came to 8 bases. Germline values: CDR1 SQVTM, CDR2 ANQGSEA. CDR3 size: 12 residues. The CDR3 DNA sequence: TGCAGCGTTGCTTGGGTTTCCTACGAGCAGTACTTC. Protein product: CSVAWVSYEQYF.

V usage is TRBV24-1 and J usage is TRBJ2-7; the D gene is possibly TRBD1 (5 bases). V gave up 5 bases and J gave up 9 bases, with 16 bases separating them. The CDR3 runs 13 residues. Germline V lookup: CDR1 KGHDR, CDR2 SFDVKD. The CDR3 reads CATSADTTQGQYF. The CDR3 DNA is TGTGCCACCAGTGCCGACACGACCCAGGGGCAGTACTTC.

This clonotype was detected a few times. The rearrangement links TRBV25-1 to TRBJ2-5, with D perhaps matching TRBD1 (5 bases). V lost 7 bases to trimming and J lost 5 bases, with 14 bases between them. The CDR3 runs to 13 residues. Germline values: CDR1 MGHDK, CDR2 SYGVNS. CDR3 sequence: CASTARVQETQYF. The CDR3 DNA reads TGTGCCAGCACTGCCAGGGTCCAGGAGACCCAGTACTTC.

Points on this clonotype: The conserved final phenylalanine or tryptophan is absent from the CDR3, which likely points to a read error. The DNA is left out, because the CDR3 cannot be placed on it with certainty; the CDR3 is given as TCRdb lists it. V usage is TRBV29-1 and J usage is TRBJ1-3; TRBD1, as called in the table, went unchecked against the DNA. The germline gives CDR1 SQVTM, CDR2 ANQGSEA. The CDR3 has 10 residues if both end residues are counted. The CDR3: CSVEPVRGNT.

The chain has TRBV30 and TRBJ1-5; D ambiguous. CDR3 length: 15 amino acids. Trimming removed 5 bases at V and 2 bases at J, with 16 bases between. Germline loops: CDR1 GTSNPN, CDR2 SVGIG (reference sequence). DNA for the CDR3: TGTGCCTGGTCCCAGGACGGTGTTGGCAATCAGCCCCAGCATTTT. Translated: CAWSQDGVGNQPQHF. Combining the CDR3 with reference TRBV30 and TRBJ1-5 gives the whole variable domain SQTIHQWPATLVQPVGSPLSLECTVEGTSNPNLYWYRQAAGRGLQLLFYSVGIGQISSEVPQNLSASRPQDRQFILSSKKLLLSDSGFYLCAWSQDGVGNQPQHFGDGTRLSIL.

This clonotype has a handful of counts. The chain has TRBV7-2 and TRBJ2-2; D gene uncertain. Trimming stripped 5 bases from V and 2 bases from J, with 15 bases between. Germline-derived CDR1 and CDR2 are SGHTA and FQGNSA. The CDR3 covers 16 residues. The DNA of the CDR3 is TGTGCCAGCAGCACACCCCAAAGGATTAACACCGGGGAGCTGTTTTTT. Protein sequence: CASSTPQRINTGELFF.

This clonotype was seen ten or more times. The V gene is TRBV12-3 or TRBV12-4, the J gene TRBJ1-2, with D hard to call. V was cut by 1 base and J by 3 bases, with 6 bases left in between. The CDR3 sequence is 13 residues long. The DNA of the CDR3 is TGTGCCAGCAGTTTAGGGCGCTACTATGGCTACACCTTC. Translation: CASSLGRYYGYTF.

CDR3 in amino acids: CASSGRAEGYEQYF. The CDR3 nucleotides are TGTGCCAGCAGCGGCCGGGCCGAAGGCTACGAGCAGTACTTC. The chain combines TRBV5-5 with TRBJ2-7; D gene uncertain. CDR1 and CDR2 from the germline V gene are SGHKS and YYEKEE (reference sequence). V was cut by 4 bases and J by 3 bases, with 14 bases left in between. CDR3 length equals 14 residues.

About this clonotype itself: Germline and junction disagree at one end, which may indicate a read error. V is TRBV13 and J is TRBJ2-7; the D is unclear. Germline V gene lookup returns CDR1 PRHDT and CDR2 FYEKMQ (reference sequence). CDR3 length: 14 residues. This CDR3 is CASSNSGGSYKQYF. CDR3 nucleotide sequence: TGTGCCAGCAGCAACTCGGGTGGCTCCTACAAGCAGTACTTC.

The V call is TRBV6-5, the J call TRBJ2-6; no clear D gene. Germline V gene sequence: CDR1 MNHEY, CDR2 SVGAGI. Trimming pared 2 bases from V and 0 bases from J, leaving 5 bases between. CDR3 size: 15 residues. The CDR3: CASSYGNSGANVLTF. CDR3 in DNA: TGTGCCAGCAGTTACGGTAACTCTGGGGCCAACGTCCTGACTTTC.

This clonotype was detected only a few times. The rearrangement links TRBV6-6 to TRBJ2-6, with D hard to call. The germline CDR1 and CDR2 sequences are MNHNY and SVGAGI (reference sequence). The CDR3 is 15 residues long. V was pared by 2 bases and J by 0 bases, with 5 bases between. CDR3 protein: CASSYPHSGANVLTF. The CDR3 DNA follows: TGTGCCAGCAGTTACCCCCACTCTGGGGCCAACGTCCTGACTTTC.

The chain carries TRBV29-1 and TRBJ1-2; D may be TRBD1 (5 bases). Germline lookup yields CDR1 SQVTM and CDR2 ANQGSEA. There are 10 residues in the CDR3. Trimming took off 7 bases at V and 13 bases at J, with 16 bases between the two ends. The CDR3 DNA reads TGCAGCGCCGGGGCAGGGAGCTTCACCTTC. As protein: CSAGAGSFTF. The whole variable domain, remainder taken from reference TRBV29-1 and TRBJ1-2, is SAVISQKPSRDICQRGTSLTIQCQVDSQVTMMFWYRQQPGQSLTLIATANQGSEATYESGFVIDKFPISRPNLTFSTLTVSNMSPEDSSIYLCSAGAGSFTFGSGTRLTVV.

Note on this clonotype: One base away lies a much larger clone, so this may be a sequencing read error. The chain joins TRBV7-9 to TRBJ1-4; 7 bases fit TRBD1. Germline values: CDR1 SEHNR, CDR2 FQNEAQ (reference sequence). The CDR3 consists of 14 residues. After removal of 5 bases from V and 6 bases from J, the junction contained 6 bases not matched to a gene. The CDR3 reads CASSTRGTYEKLFF. DNA for the CDR3: TGTGCCAGCAGCACCAGGGGGACCTATGAAAAACTGTTTTTT.

This clonotype was picked up many times. The chain joins TRBV7-8 to TRBJ1-3; no definite D call. Trimming pared 4 bases from V and 0 bases from J, leaving 10 bases between. The CDR3 is 15 amino acids. Germline V gene sequence: CDR1 SGHVS, CDR2 FQNEAQ. CDR3 DNA: TGTGCCAGCAGCTCTAGACTGAACTCTGGAAACACCATATATTTT. Translating it yields CASSSRLNSGNTIYF.

This clonotype was recorded once. This chain connects TRBV7-8 to TRBJ1-1, with 8 nucleotides matching TRBD1. Germline CDR1 SGHVS, CDR2 FQNEAQ. The CDR3 extends over 15 amino acids. Trimming took 1 base from V and 6 from J; bases not matched to a gene: 7. The chain's CDR3 is CASSLGDRGKAEAFF. The CDR3 DNA reads as TGTGCCAGCAGCTTAGGTGACAGGGGCAAGGCTGAAGCTTTCTTT.

This clonotype has a count of ten or more. This chain uses TRBV7-2 with TRBJ2-7, with D uncertain. Trimming took off 2 bases at V and 2 bases at J, with 7 bases between the two ends. Germline V gives CDR1 SGHTA, CDR2 FQGNSA. This CDR3 comprises 13 residues. The CDR3 DNA reads as TGTGCCAGCAGCTTAATGATTACCTACGAGCAGTACTTC. Its translation: CASSLMITYEQYF.

A few counts support this clonotype. V and J are TRBV5-8 and TRBJ1-1, with D perhaps matching TRBD1 (6 bases). The V gene lost 3 bases and the J gene lost 4 bases, with 13 bases spanning the gap. The CDR3 consists of 14 residues. Germline V gives CDR1 SGHTS, CDR2 YDEGEE. CDR3 region: CASSSGALGTEAFF. The CDR3 DNA sequence: TGTGCCAGCAGCTCGGGGGCGTTGGGCACTGAAGCTTTCTTT.

This clonotype has at least ten counts. V is TRBV5-1 and J is TRBJ2-7; D perhaps matches TRBD1 (6 bases). The V gene lost 4 bases and the J gene lost 3 bases, with 11 bases spanning the gap. CDR1 is SGHRS and CDR2 is YFSETQ in the germline V gene. This CDR3 has 13 residues. The CDR3 region has the DNA TGCGCCAGCAGCCAGCGGACAGACTACGAGCAGTACTTC. Translated: CASSQRTDYEQYF.

The chain carries TRBV20-1 and TRBJ2-1, with TRBD2 matching over 12 bases. Trimming took 5 bases from V and 6 from J; bases not matched to a gene: 11. Germline CDR1 DFQATT, CDR2 SNEGSKA (reference sequence). This CDR3 is built from 16 residues. Here the CDR3 reads CSADVLLAGGGNEQFF. The CDR3 DNA is TGCAGTGCTGACGTCTTGCTAGCGGGAGGGGGCAATGAGCAGTTCTTC.

In this sample, this clonotype turned up a few times. This chain joins TRBV11-2 and TRBJ2-2; TRBD1 matches at 12 bases. Germline trimming cut 5 bases from V and 6 bases from J; bases unmatched to any gene: 10. The germline V gene encodes CDR1 SGHAT and CDR2 FQNNGV. This CDR3 has 17 amino acids. CDR3 sequence: CASSPARGQGASGELFF. The DNA of the CDR3 is TGTGCCAGCAGCCCAGCGCGGGGACAGGGGGCGTCCGGGGAGCTGTTTTTT.

This clonotype came up many times. V gene TRBV2 combines with J gene TRBJ1-5; no clear D gene. The CDR3 has 16 residues. Germline CDR1 reads SNHLY; CDR2 reads FYNNEI. V dropped 0 bases and J dropped 0 bases, with 9 bases sitting between them. In DNA, the CDR3 is TGTGCCAGCAGTGAAGCCGGAGGGTCTAGCAATCAGCCCCAGCATTTT. Translating gives CASSEAGGSSNQPQHF.